The clone carrying this T cell receptor beta chain was counted many times. Its target is not known. These data belong to a study of response to subunit inactivated influenza vaccine. Germline V CDR1 and CDR2: SGHRS, YFSETQ. V lost 1 base, J lost 10 bases, and 13 bases stayed unmatched. The CDR3 has 16 residues. TCRdb called the RT-PCR reads again in MiXCR, with one record for every CDR3 protein. The sample yields 500,000 to 550,000 distinct CDR3 sequences, approximately 7.7% seen once. Study-wide findings and caveats: Each seasonal flu vaccination may recruit only limited new T cells, authors suggested.

The specimen comprised PBMCs from blood, sampled roughly 24 months after vaccination. This sequence was found in a man aged 50 to 69 who received an inactivated influenza vaccine. The chain carries TRBV5-1 and TRBJ2-1, with TRBD2 identical over 8 bases. CDR3 sequence (DNA): TGCGCCAGCAGCTTGACTGGCGGGGGGCACTATAAAGAGCAGTTCTTC. Translation: CASSLTGGGHYKEQFF.